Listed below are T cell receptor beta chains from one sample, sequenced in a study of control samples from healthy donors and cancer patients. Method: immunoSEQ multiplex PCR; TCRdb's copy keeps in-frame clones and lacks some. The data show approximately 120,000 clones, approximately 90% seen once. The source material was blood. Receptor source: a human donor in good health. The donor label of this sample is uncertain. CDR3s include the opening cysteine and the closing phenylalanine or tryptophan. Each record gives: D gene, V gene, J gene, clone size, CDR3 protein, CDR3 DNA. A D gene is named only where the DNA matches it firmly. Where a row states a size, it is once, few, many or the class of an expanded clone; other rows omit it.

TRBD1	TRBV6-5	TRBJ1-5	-	CASSRDRDGGPQHF	TGTGCCAGCAGTAGGGACAGGGACGGGGGGCCCCAGCATTTT
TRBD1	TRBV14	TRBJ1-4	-	CASSRWTGVHEKLFF	TGTGCCAGCAGCCGTTGGACAGGGGTTCATGAAAAACTGTTTTTT
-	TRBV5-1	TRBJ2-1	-	CASSFSRSSYNEQFF	TGCGCCAGCAGCTTTAGCAGGAGCTCCTACAATGAGCAGTTCTTC
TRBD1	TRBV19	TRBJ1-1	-	CASSTTGVGTEAFF	TGTGCCAGTAGTACCACAGGGGTGGGCACTGAAGCTTTCTTT
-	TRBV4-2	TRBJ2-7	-	CASSQVGTTKSSYEQYF	TGTGCCAGCAGCCAAGTCGGGACCACCAAGAGCTCCTACGAGCAGTACTTC
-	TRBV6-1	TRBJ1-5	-	CASSEITERLPQHF	TGTGCCAGCAGTGAAATTACGGAACGTTTGCCCCAGCATTTT
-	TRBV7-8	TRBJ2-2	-	CASSSPPNANTGELFF	TGTGCCAGCAGCTCCCCCCCCAACGCGAACACCGGGGAGCTGTTTTTT
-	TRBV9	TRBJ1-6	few	CASSPRAVSNSPLHF	TGTGCCAGCAGCCCACGGGCGGTTTCCAATTCACCCCTCCACTTT
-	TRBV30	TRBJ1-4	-	CAWSVGGETNEKLFF	TGTGCCTGGAGTGTGGGAGGGGAGACTAATGAAAAACTGTTTTTT
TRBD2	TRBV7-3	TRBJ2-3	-	CASSLRGVGRGATDTQYF	TGTGCCAGCAGCTTAAGAGGAGTAGGGCGGGGGGCCACAGATACGCAGTATTTT
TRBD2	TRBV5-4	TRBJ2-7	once	CASSYGLAGGYEQYF	TGTGCCAGCAGCTACGGACTAGCGGGGGGGTACGAGCAGTACTTC
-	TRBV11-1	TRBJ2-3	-	CASSPRNGITDTQYF	TGTGCCAGCAGCCCACGAAATGGCATCACAGATACGCAGTATTTT
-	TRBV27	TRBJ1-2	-	CASSLVGGKGYTF	TGTGCCAGCAGTTTGGTGGGGGGGAAGGGCTACACCTTC
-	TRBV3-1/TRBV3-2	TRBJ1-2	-	CASSQDGIYGYTF	TGTGCCAGCAGCCAAGACGGGATATATGGCTACACCTTC
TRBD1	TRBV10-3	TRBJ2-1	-	CAISEGTGSIEQFF	TGTGCCATCAGTGAGGGGACAGGGAGTATTGAGCAGTTCTTC
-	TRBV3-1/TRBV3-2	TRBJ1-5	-	CASSQSRDQPQHF	TGTGCCAGCAGCCAGTCAAGGGATCAGCCCCAGCATTTT
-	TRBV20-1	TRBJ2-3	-	CSAPLDTQYF	TGCAGTGCCCCCTTAGATACGCAGTATTTT
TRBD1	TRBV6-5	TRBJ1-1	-	CASTWDSWDTEAFF	TGTGCCAGCACATGGGACAGTTGGGACACTGAAGCTTTCTTT
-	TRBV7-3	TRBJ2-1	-	CASSIDLSSYNEQFF	TGTGCCAGCAGCATAGACTTGAGCTCCTACAATGAGCAGTTCTTC
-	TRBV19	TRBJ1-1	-	CASRSSGGRQNTEAFF	TGTGCCAGTAGATCCTCGGGGGGGAGACAGAACACTGAAGCTTTCTTT
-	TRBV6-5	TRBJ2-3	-	CASRRDTQYF	TGTGCCAGCAGGCGGGATACGCAGTATTTT
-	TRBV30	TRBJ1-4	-	CAWSAPSPSRLRGEKLFF	TGTGCCTGGAGTGCCCCCAGCCCATCCCGGTTGAGAGGTGAAAAACTGTTTTTT
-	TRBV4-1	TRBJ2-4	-	CASSQDGGLAKNIQYF	TGCGCCAGCAGCCAAGATGGAGGACTAGCCAAAAACATTCAGTACTTC
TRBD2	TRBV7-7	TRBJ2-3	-	CASSAGLAGFTDTQYF	TGTGCCAGCAGCGCTGGACTAGCGGGGTTTACAGATACGCAGTATTTT
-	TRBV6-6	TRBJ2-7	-	CASSSGLPYEQYF	TGTGCCAGCAGCTCCGGGCTTCCCTACGAGCAGTACTTC
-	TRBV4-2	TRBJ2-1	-	CASSQANAPGAPNEQFF	TGTGCCAGCAGCCAAGCCAACGCACCCGGGGCCCCAAATGAGCAGTTCTTC
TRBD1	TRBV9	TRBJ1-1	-	CASSVGKTGITEAFF	TGTGCCAGCAGCGTAGGCAAGACAGGGATCACTGAAGCTTTCTTT
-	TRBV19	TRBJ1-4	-	CASGYSPHEKLFF	TGTGCCAGTGGGTATTCCCCACATGAAAAACTGTTTTTT
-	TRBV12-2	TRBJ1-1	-	CASRPYKNTEAFF	TGTGCAAGTCGCCCTTACAAGAACACTGAAGCTTTCTTT
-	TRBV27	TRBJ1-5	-	CASSSLGEPQHF	TGTGCCAGCAGTTCCCTTGGAGAGCCCCAGCATTTT
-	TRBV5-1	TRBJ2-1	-	CASSLDGTDLYNEQFF	TGCGCCAGCAGCTTGGATGGTACAGACTTATACAATGAGCAGTTCTTC
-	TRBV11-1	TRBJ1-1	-	CASSLVAAQGASEAFF	TGTGCCAGCAGCTTAGTGGCGGCCCAAGGGGCATCTGAAGCTTTCTTT